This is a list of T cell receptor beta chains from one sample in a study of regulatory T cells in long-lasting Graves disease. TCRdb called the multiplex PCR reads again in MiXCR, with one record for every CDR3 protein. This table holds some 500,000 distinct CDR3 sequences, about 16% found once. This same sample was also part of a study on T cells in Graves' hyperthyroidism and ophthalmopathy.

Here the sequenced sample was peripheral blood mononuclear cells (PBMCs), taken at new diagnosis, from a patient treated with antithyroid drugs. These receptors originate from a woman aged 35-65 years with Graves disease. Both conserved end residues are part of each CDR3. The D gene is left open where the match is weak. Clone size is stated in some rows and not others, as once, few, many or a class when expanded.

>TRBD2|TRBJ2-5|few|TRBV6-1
CASKTSGAPADQYF
TGTGCCAGCAAAACTAGCGGGGCCCCCGCGGACCAGTACTTC
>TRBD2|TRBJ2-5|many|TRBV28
CASSLPGRVETQYF
TGTGCCAGCAGTTTACCGGGGAGGGTAGAGACCCAGTACTTC
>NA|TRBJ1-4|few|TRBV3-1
CASSQERLTGEKLFF
TGTGCCAGCAGCCAAGAAAGGCTTACCGGGGAAAAACTGTTTTTT
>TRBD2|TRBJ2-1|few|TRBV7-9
CASSLGSRLAGDLPYNEQFF
TGTGCCAGCAGCTTAGGGAGTAGACTAGCGGGGGACCTACCTTACAATGAGCAGTTCTTC
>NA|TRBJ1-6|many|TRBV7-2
CASSLNIANSPLHF
TGTGCCAGCAGCTTAAACATCGCAAATTCACCCCTCCACTTT
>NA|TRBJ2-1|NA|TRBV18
CASSPPGAPYNEQFF
TGTGCCAGCTCACCACCGGGCGCTCCCTACAATGAGCAGTTCTTC
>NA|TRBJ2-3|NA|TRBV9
CASSVAQGSIDTQYF
TGTGCCAGCAGCGTAGCTCAGGGTAGCATAGATACGCAGTATTTT
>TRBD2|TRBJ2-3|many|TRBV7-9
CASSLAGAGGQDTQYF
TGTGCCAGCAGCTTAGCTGGTGCGGGGGGCCAAGATACGCAGTATTTT
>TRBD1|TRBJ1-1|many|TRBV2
CASSEGGTGETEAFF
TGTGCCAGCAGTGAAGGGGGGACAGGGGAGACTGAAGCTTTCTTT
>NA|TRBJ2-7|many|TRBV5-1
CASSLSSRESYEQYF
TGTGCCAGCAGCTTATCCTCAAGGGAGTCCTACGAGCAGTACTTC
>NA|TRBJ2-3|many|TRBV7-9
CASSPTDRGTDTQYF
TGTGCCAGCAGCCCGACCGACAGAGGCACAGATACGCAGTATTTT
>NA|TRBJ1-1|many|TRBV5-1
CASSSPRDTEAFF
TGCGCCAGCAGCTCCCCCCGTGACACTGAAGCTTTCTTT
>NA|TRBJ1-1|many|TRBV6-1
CASSDPMRNTEAFF
TGTGCCAGCAGTGATCCGATGCGAAACACTGAAGCTTTCTTT
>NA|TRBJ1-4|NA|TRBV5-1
CASSLMGQTATNEKLFF
TGCGCCAGCAGCTTGATGGGACAAACTGCAACTAATGAAAAACTGTTTTTT
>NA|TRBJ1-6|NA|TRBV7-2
CASSPFLSYSPLHF
TGTGCCAGCAGTCCCTTTCTCTCATATTCACCCCTCCACTTT
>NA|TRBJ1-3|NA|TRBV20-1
CSARDIQSSGNTIYF
TGCAGTGCTAGAGATATTCAAAGCTCTGGAAACACCATATATTTT
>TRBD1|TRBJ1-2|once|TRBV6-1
CASSHIQGGNGYTF
TGTGCCAGCAGCCACATACAGGGGGGTAATGGCTACACCTTC
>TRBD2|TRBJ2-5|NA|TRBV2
CASSVTSGAKETQYF
TGTGCCAGCAGTGTGACTAGCGGGGCCAAAGAGACCCAGTACTTC
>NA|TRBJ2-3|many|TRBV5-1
CASSFEGPHNTQYF
TGCGCCAGCAGCTTCGAGGGTCCTCATAATACGCAGTATTTT
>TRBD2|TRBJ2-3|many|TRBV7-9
CASSFGLASTDTQYF
TGTGCCAGCAGCTTCGGACTAGCTAGCACAGATACGCAGTATTTT
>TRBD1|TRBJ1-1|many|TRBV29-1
CSVLTGMDTEAFF
TGCAGCGTCCTGACAGGGATGGACACTGAAGCTTTCTTT
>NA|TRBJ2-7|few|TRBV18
CASSPPRGKELREQYF
TGTGCCAGCTCACCCCCCCGGGGGAAGGAGCTGCGGGAGCAGTACTTC
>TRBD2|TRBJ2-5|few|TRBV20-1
CSAIAGGEETQYF
TGCAGTGCTATAGCGGGGGGGGAGGAGACCCAGTACTTC
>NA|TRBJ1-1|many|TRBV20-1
CSATRQDVEAFF
TGCAGTGCTACGCGACAGGATGTTGAAGCTTTCTTT
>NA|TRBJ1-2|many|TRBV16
CASSQSRTGYYGYTF
TGTGCCAGCAGCCAATCTCGAACAGGTTACTATGGCTACACCTTC
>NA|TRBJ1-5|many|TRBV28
CASGGYSNQPQHF
TGTGCCAGCGGGGGTTATAGCAATCAGCCCCAGCATTTT
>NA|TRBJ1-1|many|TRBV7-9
CASSLSWENTEAFF
TGTGCCAGCAGCTTATCTTGGGAGAACACTGAAGCTTTCTTT
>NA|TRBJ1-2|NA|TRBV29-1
CSVVSGWDYGYTF
TGCAGCGTTGTCAGCGGTTGGGACTATGGCTACACCTTC
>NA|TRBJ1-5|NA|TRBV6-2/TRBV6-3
CASSPQFYSNQPQHF
TGTGCCAGCAGCCCACAGTTCTATAGCAATCAGCCCCAGCATTTT